This TCR beta chain was captured by sequencing in a study of blood T cells in healthy people across ages. Notes on the study in general: Strong correlation was found linking TCR beta diversity to naive T cell percentage.

This clonotype appeared a few times. Its antigen remains unidentified. In terms of origin and age, donors were healthy Caucasian individuals from Russia aged 6 to 90. Alongside a J-beta primer mix, a sample-barcoded 5' primer served in a second PCR lasting about 7 to 12 cycles. TCRdb ran MiXCR on the 5' RACE reads and lists one entry per CDR3 protein. The sample has hundreds of thousands of distinct CDR3 sequences; about 51% are singletons. The CDR3 sequence is 16 residues long. Germline lookup yields CDR1 SGHRS and CDR2 YFSETQ. V was clipped by 1 base and J by 5 bases, with 15 bases between them. The TCR originated in an elderly woman in good health. J is TRBJ1-4 and V is TRBV5-1, with D hard to call. What was sequenced was blood. CDR3 coding DNA: TGCGCCAGCAGCTTGAGCCCCCAGGAAGGCAATGAAAAACTGTTTTTT. Amino acids: CASSLSPQEGNEKLFF.